The entry below describes one T cell receptor (beta chain). TCRdb keeps only in-frame clones here, not all; method: immunoSEQ multiplex PCR. The table shows under 2.5 million clones, with approximately 90% occurring only once. The data are from a study of shared clonotypes between healthy human individuals. Germline CDR1 reads SGHRS; CDR2 reads YFSETQ. V lost 4 bases and J lost 6, with 11 bases in between. The CDR3 has 14 amino acids. The material sequenced was naive CD4+ T cells from PBMCs. Specified subset: CD45RA+ positively selected. This rearrangement joins TRBV5-1 to TRBJ1-6, with D tentatively TRBD1 (6 bases). The clonotype comes from a man aged 18 to 30 in good health. Some clones in this sample may be carry-over from other donors' samples. In nucleotides, the CDR3 is TGCGCCAGCAGCATACAGGGAAGTAATTCACCCCTCCACTTT. Amino acids: CASSIQGSNSPLHF.